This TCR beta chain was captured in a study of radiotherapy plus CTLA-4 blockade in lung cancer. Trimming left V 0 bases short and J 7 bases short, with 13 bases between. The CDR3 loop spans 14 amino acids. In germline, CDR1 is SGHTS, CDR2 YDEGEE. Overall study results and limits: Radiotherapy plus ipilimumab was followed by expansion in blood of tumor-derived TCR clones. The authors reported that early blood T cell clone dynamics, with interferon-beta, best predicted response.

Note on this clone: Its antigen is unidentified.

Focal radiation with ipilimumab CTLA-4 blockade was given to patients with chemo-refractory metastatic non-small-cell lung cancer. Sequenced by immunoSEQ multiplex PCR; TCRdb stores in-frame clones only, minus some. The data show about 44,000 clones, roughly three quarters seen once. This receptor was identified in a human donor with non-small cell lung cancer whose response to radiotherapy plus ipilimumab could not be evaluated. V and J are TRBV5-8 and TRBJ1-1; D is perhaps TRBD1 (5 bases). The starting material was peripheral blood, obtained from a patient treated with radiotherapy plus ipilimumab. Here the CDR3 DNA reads TGTGCCAGCAGCTTGGACAGGACCGGGGGTGAAGCTTTCTTT. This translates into CASSLDRTGGEAFF.